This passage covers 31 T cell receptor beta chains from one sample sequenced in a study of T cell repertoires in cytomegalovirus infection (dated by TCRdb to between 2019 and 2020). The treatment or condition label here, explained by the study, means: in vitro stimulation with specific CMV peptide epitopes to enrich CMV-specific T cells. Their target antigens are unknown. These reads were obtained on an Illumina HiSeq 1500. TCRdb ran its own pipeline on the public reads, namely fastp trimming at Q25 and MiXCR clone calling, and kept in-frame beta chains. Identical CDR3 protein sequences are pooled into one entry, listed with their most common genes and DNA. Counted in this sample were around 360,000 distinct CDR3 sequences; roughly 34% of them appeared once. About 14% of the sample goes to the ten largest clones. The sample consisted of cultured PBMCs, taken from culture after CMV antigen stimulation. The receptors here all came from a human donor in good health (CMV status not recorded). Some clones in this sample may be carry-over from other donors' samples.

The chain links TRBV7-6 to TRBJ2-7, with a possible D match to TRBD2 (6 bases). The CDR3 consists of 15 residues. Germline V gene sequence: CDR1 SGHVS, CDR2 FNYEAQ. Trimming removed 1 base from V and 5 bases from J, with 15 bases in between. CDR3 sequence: CASSLGAGRGDEQYV. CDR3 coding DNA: TGTGCCAGCAGCTTAGGGGCCGGGAGAGGAGACGAGCAGTACGTC.

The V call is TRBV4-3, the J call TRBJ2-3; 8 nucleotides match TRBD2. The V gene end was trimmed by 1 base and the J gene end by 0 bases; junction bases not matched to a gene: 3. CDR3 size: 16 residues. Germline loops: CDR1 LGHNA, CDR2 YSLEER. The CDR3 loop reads CASSQGLAGSTDTQYF. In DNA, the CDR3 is TGCGCCAGCAGCCAAGGGCTAGCGGGTAGCACAGATACGCAGTATTTT.

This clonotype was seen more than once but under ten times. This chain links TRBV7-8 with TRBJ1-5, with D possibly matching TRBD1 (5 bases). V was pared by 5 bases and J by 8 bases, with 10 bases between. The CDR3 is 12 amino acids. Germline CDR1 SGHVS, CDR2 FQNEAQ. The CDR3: CASSPVGEPQHF. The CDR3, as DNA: TGTGCCAGCAGCCCGGTGGGGGAGCCCCAGCATTTT.

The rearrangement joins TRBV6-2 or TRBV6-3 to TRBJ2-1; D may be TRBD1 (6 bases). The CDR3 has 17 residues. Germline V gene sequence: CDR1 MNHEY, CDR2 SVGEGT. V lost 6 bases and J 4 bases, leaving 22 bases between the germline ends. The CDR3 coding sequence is TGTGCCAGCAGACAACAACGTACAGGGAACCATTACAATGAGCAGTTCTTC. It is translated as CASRQQRTGNHYNEQFF.

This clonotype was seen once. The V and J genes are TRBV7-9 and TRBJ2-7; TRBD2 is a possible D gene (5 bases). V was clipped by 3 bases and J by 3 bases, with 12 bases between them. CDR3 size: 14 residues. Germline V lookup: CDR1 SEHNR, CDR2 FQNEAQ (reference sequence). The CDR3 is CASSFSVPRYEQYF. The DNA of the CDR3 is TGTGCCAGCAGCTTTAGCGTCCCCCGCTACGAGCAGTACTTC.

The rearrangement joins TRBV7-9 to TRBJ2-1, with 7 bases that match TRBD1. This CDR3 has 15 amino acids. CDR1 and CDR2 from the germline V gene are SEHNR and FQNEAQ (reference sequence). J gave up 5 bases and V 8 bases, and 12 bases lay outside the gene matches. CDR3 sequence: CASASKTGIDNEQFF. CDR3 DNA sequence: TGTGCCAGCGCCTCCAAGACAGGGATCGACAATGAGCAGTTCTTC.

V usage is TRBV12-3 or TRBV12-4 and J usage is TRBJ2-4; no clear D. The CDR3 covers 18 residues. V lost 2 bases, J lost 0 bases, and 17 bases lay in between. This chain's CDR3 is CASSLRSRIPLAKNIQYF. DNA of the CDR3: TGTGCCAGCAGTTTAAGGTCCCGGATCCCCTTAGCCAAAAACATTCAGTACTTC.

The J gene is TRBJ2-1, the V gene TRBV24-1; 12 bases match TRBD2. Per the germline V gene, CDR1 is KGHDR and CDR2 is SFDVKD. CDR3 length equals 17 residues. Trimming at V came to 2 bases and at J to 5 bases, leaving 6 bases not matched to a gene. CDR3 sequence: CATSDSGLAGFDNEQFF. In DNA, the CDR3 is TGTGCCACCAGTGATTCTGGACTAGCGGGATTCGACAATGAGCAGTTCTTC.

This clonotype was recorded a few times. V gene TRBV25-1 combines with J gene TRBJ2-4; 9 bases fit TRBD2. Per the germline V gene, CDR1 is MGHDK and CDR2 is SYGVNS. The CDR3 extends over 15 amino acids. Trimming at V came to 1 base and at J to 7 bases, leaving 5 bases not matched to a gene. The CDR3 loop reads CASSEFGGRGNIQYF. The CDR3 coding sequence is TGTGCCAGCAGTGAATTTGGCGGGAGGGGTAACATTCAGTACTTC.

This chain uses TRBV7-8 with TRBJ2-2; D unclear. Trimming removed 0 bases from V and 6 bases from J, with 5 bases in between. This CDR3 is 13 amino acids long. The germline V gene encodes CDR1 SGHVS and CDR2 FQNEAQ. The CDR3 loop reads CASSLASAGELFF. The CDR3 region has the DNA TGTGCCAGCAGCTTAGCGTCAGCCGGGGAGCTGTTTTTT.

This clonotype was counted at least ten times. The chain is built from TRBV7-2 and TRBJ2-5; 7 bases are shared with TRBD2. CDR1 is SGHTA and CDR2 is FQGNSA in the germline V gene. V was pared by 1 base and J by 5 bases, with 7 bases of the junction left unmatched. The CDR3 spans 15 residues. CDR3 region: CASSLERGRVETQYF. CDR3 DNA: TGTGCCAGCAGCTTAGAGCGGGGCAGGGTGGAGACCCAGTACTTC.

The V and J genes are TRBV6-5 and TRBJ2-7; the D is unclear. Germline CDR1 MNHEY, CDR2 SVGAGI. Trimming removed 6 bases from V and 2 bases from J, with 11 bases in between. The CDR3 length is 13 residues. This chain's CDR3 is CASSPSPTYEQYF. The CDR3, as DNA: TGTGCCAGCAGCCCTTCCCCCACCTACGAGCAGTACTTC.

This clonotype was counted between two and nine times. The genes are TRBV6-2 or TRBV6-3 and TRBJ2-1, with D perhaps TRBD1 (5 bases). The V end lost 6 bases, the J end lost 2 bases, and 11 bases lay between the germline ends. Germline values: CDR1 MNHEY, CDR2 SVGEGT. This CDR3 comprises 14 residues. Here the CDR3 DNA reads TGTGCCAGCAGCCCCGGACAAACCTACAATGAGCAGTTCTTC. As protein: CASSPGQTYNEQFF.

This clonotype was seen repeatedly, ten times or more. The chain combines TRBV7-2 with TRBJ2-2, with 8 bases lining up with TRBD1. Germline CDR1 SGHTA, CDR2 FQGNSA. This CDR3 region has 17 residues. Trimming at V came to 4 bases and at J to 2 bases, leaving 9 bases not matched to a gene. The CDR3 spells CASSSHWGQANTGELFF. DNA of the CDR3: TGTGCCAGCAGCTCACATTGGGGACAGGCTAACACCGGGGAGCTGTTTTTT. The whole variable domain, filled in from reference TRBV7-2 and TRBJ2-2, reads GAGVSQSPSNKVTEKGKDVELRCDPISGHTALYWYRQSLGQGLEFLIYFQGNSAPDKSGLPSDRFSAERTGGSVSTLTIQRTQQEDSAVYLCASSSHWGQANTGELFFGEGSRLTVL.

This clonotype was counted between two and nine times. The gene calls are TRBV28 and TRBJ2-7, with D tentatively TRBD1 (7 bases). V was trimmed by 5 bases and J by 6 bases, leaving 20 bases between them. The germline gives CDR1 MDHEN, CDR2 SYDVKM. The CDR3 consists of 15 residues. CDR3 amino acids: CASSVRQGGLLEQYF. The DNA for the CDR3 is TGTGCCAGCAGTGTGCGACAGGGAGGATTACTCGAGCAGTACTTC.

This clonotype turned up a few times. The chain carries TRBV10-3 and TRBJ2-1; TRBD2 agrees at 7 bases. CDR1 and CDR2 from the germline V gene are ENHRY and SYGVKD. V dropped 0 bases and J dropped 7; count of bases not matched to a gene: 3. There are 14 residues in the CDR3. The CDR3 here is CAISESFSGNEQFF. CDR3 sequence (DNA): TGTGCCATCAGTGAGTCGTTTAGCGGGAATGAGCAGTTCTTC.

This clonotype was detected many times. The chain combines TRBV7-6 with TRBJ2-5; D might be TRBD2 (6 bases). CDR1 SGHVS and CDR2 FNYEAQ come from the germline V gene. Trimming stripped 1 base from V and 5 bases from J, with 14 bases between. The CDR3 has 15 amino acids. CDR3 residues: CASSLEGTPRETQYF. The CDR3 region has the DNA TGTGCCAGCAGCTTAGAAGGGACTCCCCGGGAGACCCAGTACTTC.

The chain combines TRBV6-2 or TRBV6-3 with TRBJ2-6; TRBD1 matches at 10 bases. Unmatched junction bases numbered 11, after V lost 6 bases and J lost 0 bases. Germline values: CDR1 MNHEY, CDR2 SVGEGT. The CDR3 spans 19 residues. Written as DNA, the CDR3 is TGTGCCAGCAGGAGCCTGGGGACAGGGGACCGCTCTGGGGCCAACGTCCTGACTTTC. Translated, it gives CASRSLGTGDRSGANVLTF.

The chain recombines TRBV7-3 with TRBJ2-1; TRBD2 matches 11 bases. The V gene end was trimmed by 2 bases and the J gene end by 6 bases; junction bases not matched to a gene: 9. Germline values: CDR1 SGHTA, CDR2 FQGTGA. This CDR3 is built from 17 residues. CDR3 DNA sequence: TGTGCCAGCAGCTTATTCTTAGCGGGAGGGTTAAGCAATGAGCAGTTCTTC. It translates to CASSLFLAGGLSNEQFF.

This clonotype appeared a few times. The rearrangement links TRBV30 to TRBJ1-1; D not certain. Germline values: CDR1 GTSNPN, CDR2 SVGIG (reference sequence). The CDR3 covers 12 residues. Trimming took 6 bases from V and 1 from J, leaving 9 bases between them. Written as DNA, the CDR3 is TGTGCCTGCACAAGACAGAACACTGAAGCTTTCTTT. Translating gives CACTRQNTEAFF.

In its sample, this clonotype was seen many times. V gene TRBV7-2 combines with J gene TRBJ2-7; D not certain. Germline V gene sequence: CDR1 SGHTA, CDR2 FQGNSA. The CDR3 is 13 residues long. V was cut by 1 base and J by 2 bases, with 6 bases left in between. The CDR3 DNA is TGTGCCAGCAGCTTAGTGGAAACCTACGAGCAGTACTTC. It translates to CASSLVETYEQYF.

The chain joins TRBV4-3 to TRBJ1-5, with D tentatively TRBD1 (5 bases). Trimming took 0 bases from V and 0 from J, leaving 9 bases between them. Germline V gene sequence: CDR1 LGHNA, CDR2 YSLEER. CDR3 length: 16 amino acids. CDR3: CASSQDWGTSNQPQHF. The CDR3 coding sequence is TGCGCCAGCAGCCAAGATTGGGGCACTAGCAATCAGCCCCAGCATTTT.

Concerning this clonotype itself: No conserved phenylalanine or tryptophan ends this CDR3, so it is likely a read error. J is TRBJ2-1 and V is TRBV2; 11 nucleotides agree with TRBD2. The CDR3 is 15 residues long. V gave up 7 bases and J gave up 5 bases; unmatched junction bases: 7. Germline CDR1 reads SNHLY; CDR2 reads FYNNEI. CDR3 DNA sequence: TGTGCCAGCACCATTGGGACTAGCGGAAACAATGAGCAGTTCTTA. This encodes CASTIGTSGNNEQFL.

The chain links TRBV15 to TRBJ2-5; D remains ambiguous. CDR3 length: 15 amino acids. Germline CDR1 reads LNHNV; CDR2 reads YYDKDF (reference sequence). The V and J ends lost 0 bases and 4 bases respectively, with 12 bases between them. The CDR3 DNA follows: TGTGCCACCAGCAGAGACTCATCCGGGTTAGAGACCCAGTACTTC. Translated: CATSRDSSGLETQYF.

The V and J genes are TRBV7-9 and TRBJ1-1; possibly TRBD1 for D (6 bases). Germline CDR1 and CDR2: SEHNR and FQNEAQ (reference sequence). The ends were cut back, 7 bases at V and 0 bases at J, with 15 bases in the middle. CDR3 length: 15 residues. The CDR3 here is CASITVGQMNTEAFF. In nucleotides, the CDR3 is TGTGCCAGCATCACGGTAGGACAGATGAACACTGAAGCTTTCTTT.

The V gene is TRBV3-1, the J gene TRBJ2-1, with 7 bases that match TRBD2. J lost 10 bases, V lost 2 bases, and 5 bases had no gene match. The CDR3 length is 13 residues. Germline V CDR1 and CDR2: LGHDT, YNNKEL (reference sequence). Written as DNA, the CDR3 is TGTGCCAGCAGCCAAATTTCTAGCGGCGAGCAGTTCTTC. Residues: CASSQISSGEQFF.

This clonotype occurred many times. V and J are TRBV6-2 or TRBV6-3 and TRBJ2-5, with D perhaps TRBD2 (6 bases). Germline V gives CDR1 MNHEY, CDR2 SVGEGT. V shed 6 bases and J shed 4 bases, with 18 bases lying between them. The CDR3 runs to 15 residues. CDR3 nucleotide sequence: TGTGCCAGCAGGGCGGCGGGGCGTCTAGGAGAGACCCAGTACTTC. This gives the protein CASRAAGRLGETQYF.

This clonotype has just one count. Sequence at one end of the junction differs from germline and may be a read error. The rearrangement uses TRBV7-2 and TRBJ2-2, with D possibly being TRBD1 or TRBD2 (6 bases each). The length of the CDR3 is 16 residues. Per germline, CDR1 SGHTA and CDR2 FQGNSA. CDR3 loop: CATSLGGGGYTGELFF. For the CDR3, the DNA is TGTGCCACCAGCTTAGGAGGAGGGGGTTACACCGGGGAGCTGTTTTTT.

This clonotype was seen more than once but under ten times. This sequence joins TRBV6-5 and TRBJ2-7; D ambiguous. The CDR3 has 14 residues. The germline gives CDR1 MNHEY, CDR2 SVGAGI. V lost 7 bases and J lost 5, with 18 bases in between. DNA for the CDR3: TGTGCCAGCATAAGTAGCACATTTTCCCACGAGCAGTACTTC. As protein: CASISSTFSHEQYF.

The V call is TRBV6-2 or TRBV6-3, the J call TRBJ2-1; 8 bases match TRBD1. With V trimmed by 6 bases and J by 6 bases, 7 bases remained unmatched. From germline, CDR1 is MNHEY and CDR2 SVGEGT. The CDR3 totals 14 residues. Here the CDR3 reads CASRRTGLGNEQFF. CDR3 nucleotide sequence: TGTGCCAGCAGGAGGACAGGGCTGGGCAATGAGCAGTTCTTC.

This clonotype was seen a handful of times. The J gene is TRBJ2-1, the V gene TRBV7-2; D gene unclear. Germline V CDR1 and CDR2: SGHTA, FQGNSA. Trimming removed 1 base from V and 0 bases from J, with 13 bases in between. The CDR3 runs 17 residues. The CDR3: CASSLDTVGNSYNEQFF. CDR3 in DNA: TGTGCCAGCAGCTTAGATACGGTGGGTAACTCCTACAATGAGCAGTTCTTC.